These 20 T cell receptor beta chains were all obtained from the same sample, sequenced in a study of blood T cell repertoires in COVID-19. Repertoires were generated with immunoSEQ multiplex PCR, while TCRdb's copy carries only in-frame clones and drops some. The sample lists roughly 250,000 clones; 87% were seen once. The specimen was peripheral blood. The receptors shown here come from a man between 60 and 75 years old who had recovered from COVID-19.

The chain is built from TRBV6-6 and TRBJ2-1; TRBD1 is a possible D gene (6 bases). This CDR3 is built from 16 residues. Per the germline V gene, CDR1 is MNHNY and CDR2 is SVGAGI (reference sequence). The V and J ends lost 0 bases and 2 bases respectively, with 11 bases between them. For the CDR3, the DNA is TGTGCCAGCAGTTACTCGCCAGGGGATGCCTACAATGAGCAGTTCTTC. Its translation: CASSYSPGDAYNEQFF.

The chain has TRBV27 and TRBJ1-1; maybe TRBD1 (6 bases). Per germline, CDR1 MNHEY and CDR2 SMNVEV (reference sequence). V was shortened by 4 bases and J by 4 bases, with 16 bases between the two germline ends. The CDR3 consists of 15 residues. The CDR3 nucleotides are TGTGCCAGCAGTTCCTGGGGGGGCGGGAGCACTGAAGCTTTCTTT. Its protein product is CASSSWGGGSTEAFF.

In this sample, this clone turned up once. The V gene is TRBV7-2, the J gene TRBJ1-1; D possibly corresponds to TRBD1 (5 bases). This CDR3 is 15 amino acids long. V was pared by 3 bases and J by 4 bases, with 15 bases between. Germline CDR1 reads SGHTA; CDR2 reads FQGNSA. In DNA form, the CDR3 reads TGTGCCAGCAGCTTTCAGTCAGGGCTTAGCACTGAAGCTTTCTTT. The encoded protein is CASSFQSGLSTEAFF.

This clone was recorded once. This sequence joins TRBV7-8 and TRBJ1-5; D may be TRBD1 (5 bases). Germline V gene sequence: CDR1 SGHVS, CDR2 FQNEAQ. The CDR3 loop spans 15 amino acids. V lost 4 bases to trimming and J lost 6 bases, with 16 bases between them. This CDR3 is CASSSSQHGGQPQHF. CDR3 bases: TGTGCCAGCAGCTCTTCTCAGCACGGGGGTCAGCCCCAGCATTTT.

The rearrangement links TRBV3-1 (or the pseudogene TRBV3-2) to TRBJ1-6; D is possibly TRBD1 (6 bases). The CDR3 is 15 residues long. Germline assignment: CDR1 LGHDT and CDR2 YNNKEL (reference sequence). Trimming removed 4 bases from V and 0 bases from J, with 7 bases in between. CDR3 DNA sequence: TGTGCCAGCAGCCTCAGGGGCTCCTATAATTCACCCCTCCACTTT. Translated: CASSLRGSYNSPLHF.

The gene calls are TRBV3-1 (or the pseudogene TRBV3-2) and TRBJ1-6; D is unclear. The CDR3 totals 14 residues. V was trimmed by 3 bases and J by 8 bases, leaving 11 bases between them. CDR1 and CDR2 from the germline V gene are LGHDT and YNNKEL (reference sequence). The CDR3: CASSHLPVYSPLHF. DNA for the CDR3: TGTGCCAGCAGCCACCTCCCCGTATATTCACCCCTCCACTTT.

The table lists this clone with a count of one. The genes are TRBV6-1 and TRBJ1-2; 10 nucleotides agree with TRBD1. The CDR3 is 16 residues long. In germline, CDR1 is MNHNS, CDR2 SASEGT. After removal of 4 bases from V and 3 bases from J, the junction contained 8 bases not matched to a gene. The CDR3 region is CASSALGQGLYYGYTF. The CDR3 DNA reads TGTGCCAGCAGTGCCTTGGGACAGGGGCTGTACTATGGCTACACCTTC.

The chain couples TRBV21-1 to TRBJ2-7; TRBD1 was called by the table and not checked on the DNA. TRBV21-1 is designated a pseudogene. This CDR3 has 13 amino acids. The CDR3 nucleotides are TGTGCCAGCAGCGTACAGGTACCCTACGAGCAGTACTTC. This gives the protein CASSVQVPYEQYF.

This chain connects TRBV11-2 to TRBJ2-7, with a tentative D call TRBD2 (5 bases). The CDR3 runs to 15 residues. V was pared by 0 bases and J by 0 bases, with 9 bases between. The germline gives CDR1 SGHAT, CDR2 FQNNGV. DNA of the CDR3: TGTGCCAGCAGCTTAGAACTGGGGAGCTCCTACGAGCAGTACTTC. Its translation: CASSLELGSSYEQYF.

The genes are TRBV7-9 and TRBJ1-1; D unclear. This CDR3 spans 13 amino acids. CDR1 and CDR2 (germline): SEHNR, FQNEAQ (reference sequence). Deletions cut 4 bases from V and 1 base from J, with 7 bases between. The CDR3 coding sequence is TGTGCCAGCAGCTCAAGCACGAACACTGAAGCTTTCTTT. Protein product: CASSSSTNTEAFF.

This clone has only one observation. The genes are TRBV12-3 or TRBV12-4 and TRBJ1-1; 10 nucleotides match TRBD1. The CDR3 is made up of 13 amino acids. Trimming at V came to 8 bases and at J to 4 bases, leaving 4 bases not matched to a gene. This CDR3 is CASAWDRGTEAFF. DNA for the CDR3: TGTGCCAGCGCGTGGGACAGGGGCACTGAAGCTTTCTTT.

The V and J genes are TRBV5-4 and TRBJ1-4; 9 positions agree with TRBD1. CDR1 SGHNT and CDR2 YYREEE come from the germline V gene (reference sequence). CDR3 length equals 15 residues. J gave up 4 bases and V 5 bases, and 6 bases lay outside the gene matches. CDR3 in DNA: TGTGCCAGCAGTCCGGACAGGGGCTTTAATGAAAAACTGTTTTTT. It translates to CASSPDRGFNEKLFF.

This chain uses TRBV5-1 with TRBJ2-5; D call uncertain. CDR1 is SGHRS and CDR2 is YFSETQ in the germline V gene. This CDR3 is 14 amino acids long. The V end lost 2 bases, the J end lost 4 bases, and 12 bases lay between the germline ends. The CDR3 DNA is TGCGCCAGCAGCTTCGTAGAGGCGCGAGAGACCCAGTACTTC. This sequence encodes CASSFVEARETQYF. The full variable domain, its missing parts supplied by reference TRBV5-1 and TRBJ2-5, is KAGVTQTPRYLIKTRGQQVTLSCSPISGHRSVSWYQQTPGQGLQFLFEYFSETQRNKGNFPGRFSGRQFSNSRSEMNVSTLELGDSALYLCASSFVEARETQYFGPGTRLLVL.

The J gene is TRBJ1-1, the V gene TRBV28; TRBD1 might be the D (5 bases). Germline V CDR1 and CDR2: MDHEN, SYDVKM. The CDR3 sequence is 15 residues long. Trimming removed 5 bases at V and 5 bases at J, with 18 bases between. The CDR3 spells CASSLPNSGQTEAFF. Here the CDR3 DNA reads TGTGCCAGCAGTCTACCGAACTCAGGACAAACTGAAGCTTTCTTT.

The V and J genes are TRBV27 and TRBJ1-5; a possible D gene is TRBD1 (6 bases). Germline V gene sequence: CDR1 MNHEY, CDR2 SMNVEV (reference sequence). The V and J ends lost 5 bases and 1 base respectively, with 21 bases between them. The CDR3 is 18 amino acids. CDR3 sequence reads: CASSRGGLRGLSNQPQHF. CDR3 nucleotides: TGTGCCAGCAGTCGCGGGGGGCTGAGGGGCTTGAGCAATCAGCCCCAGCATTTT.

The rearrangement links TRBV4-2 to TRBJ2-5; 9 bases match TRBD2. From germline, CDR1 is LGHNA and CDR2 YNFKEQ. The CDR3 sequence is 16 residues long. V dropped 1 base and J dropped 5; count of bases not matched to a gene: 8. The CDR3 protein is CASSQGRGGAFETQYF. The CDR3 DNA follows: TGTGCCAGCAGCCAAGGGCGCGGGGGGGCATTCGAGACCCAGTACTTC.

This chain links TRBV29-1 with TRBJ2-1; no clear D gene. The germline gives CDR1 SQVTM, CDR2 ANQGSEA. The CDR3 contains 12 residues. Trimming pared 4 bases from V and 0 bases from J, leaving 4 bases between. DNA of the CDR3: TGCAGCGTTGTTATCTCCTACAATGAGCAGTTCTTC. Translated, it gives CSVVISYNEQFF.

The V gene is TRBV20-1, the J gene TRBJ1-1; D uncertain. This CDR3 has 14 amino acids. V shed 3 bases and J shed 0 bases, with 11 bases lying between them. From germline, CDR1 is DFQATT and CDR2 SNEGSKA (reference sequence). The CDR3 sequence: CSASGQLVNTEAFF. CDR3 sequence (DNA): TGCAGTGCTAGTGGGCAGTTGGTGAACACTGAAGCTTTCTTT.

The genes are TRBV10-3 and TRBJ2-7, with 11 bases that match TRBD1. Germline-derived CDR1 and CDR2 are ENHRY and SYGVKD. V trimming: 6 bases; J trimming: 0 bases; junction bases outside the gene matches: 7. This CDR3 region has 16 residues. The CDR3 bases are TGTGCCATCAGCGATCGAGGGACAGGGGGCTCCTACGAGCAGTACTTC. Translation gives CAISDRGTGGSYEQYF.

This clone has just one count. CDR3 in amino acids: CASSPLNGGWTDTQYF. Written as DNA, the CDR3 is TGTGCCAGCAGTCCGCTAAACGGGGGGTGGACAGATACGCAGTATTTT. The chain has TRBV6-6 and TRBJ2-3, with TRBD2 matching over 7 bases. Germline-derived CDR1 and CDR2 are MNHNY and SVGAGI (reference sequence). J lost 3 bases, V lost 5 bases, and 11 bases had no gene match. CDR3 length: 16 residues.